This T cell receptor beta chain was found in a study of T cell responses to AZD1222 COVID-19 vaccine. Study conclusions and caveats: Donors skewed white British and female; clonal diversity was possibly underestimated. All repertoire sampling was performed exclusively after the peak T cell response. Along spike, vaccine-associated CD4 TCRs were found throughout, with dominance at 160-218 and 743-854.

V shed 4 bases and J shed 4 bases, with 10 bases lying between them. Germline V lookup: CDR1 SNHLY, CDR2 FYNNEI. The CDR3 extends over 13 amino acids. Only in-frame clones appear in the TCRdb table, and some are missing; sequencing was by immunoSEQ multiplex PCR. The sample consists of approximately 140,000 clones, about 93% of them appearing once. On this clone: Its antigen is currently unknown.

It was second doses at about 4 or about 12 weeks that were pooled. The sequence came from an adult who received the AZD1222 COVID-19 vaccine. This sample comprised peripheral blood, obtained 28 days after the second AZD1222 dose. The chain combines TRBV2 with TRBJ1-1; TRBD1 is a possible D gene (5 bases). Here the CDR3 DNA reads TGTGCCAGCAGTGCGGGGCCGGGCACTGAAGCTTTCTTT. This translates into CASSAGPGTEAFF.